This T cell receptor beta chain is drawn from a study of blood T cell repertoires in COVID-19. Study details: From T cells, B-cell-depleted T cells, or PBMCs came the material, which was cDNA or gDNA.

Profiled with immunoSEQ multiplex PCR; TCRdb holds only in-frame clones, not every one. The table has 100,000 to 150,000 clones, approximately 80% seen once; the top ten hold about 9.9%. From germline, CDR1 is SGHTA and CDR2 FQGNSA. V was clipped by 3 bases and J by 6 bases, with 9 bases between them. This CDR3 is 12 amino acids long. This sequence originates from a man aged 35 to 55 with active or convalescent COVID-19. V and J are TRBV7-2 and TRBJ2-7, with D perhaps matching TRBD1 (5 bases). Sequenced material: peripheral blood. CDR3 residues: CASSFGQGEQYF. The CDR3 DNA sequence: TGTGCCAGCAGCTTCGGCCAGGGCGAGCAGTACTTC.